Below are 30 T cell receptor beta chains sequenced from a single sample in a study of cytomegalovirus exposure and HLA in healthy donors. The PCR made use of 60 Vbeta and 13 Jbeta primers. TCRdb's copy holds only in-frame clones and misses some; the assay was immunoSEQ multiplex PCR. The sample shows about 110,000 clones, around 80% of them seen only once. Input material: PBMCs. The receptors originated from a woman aged 40 to 50 in good health and CMV-seronegative.

This clone appeared a single time. The genes are TRBV27 and TRBJ1-2, with TRBD1 matching 7 bases. This CDR3 spans 14 amino acids. Germline CDR1 reads MNHEY; CDR2 reads SMNVEV (reference sequence). With V trimmed by 4 bases and J by 4 bases, 6 bases remained unmatched. CDR3 sequence (DNA): TGTGCCAGCAGTTCGTTAGGGACAGCCTATGGCTACACCTTC. Its protein is CASSSLGTAYGYTF.

A single count supports this clone. The chain links TRBV7-9 to TRBJ2-5, with TRBD1 identical over 8 bases. Per the germline V gene, CDR1 is SEHNR and CDR2 is FQNEAQ (reference sequence). V lost 3 bases to trimming and J lost 4 bases; unmatched junction nucleotides: 7. There are 15 residues in the CDR3. Written as DNA, the CDR3 is TGTGCCAGCAGCTTGGGAGGACAGGGAACAGAGACCCAGTACTTC. Translating it yields CASSLGGQGTETQYF.

This clone was seen once. The chain combines TRBV18 with TRBJ2-7; 8 bases are a match to TRBD1. The trim removed 2 bases at V and 3 bases at J, leaving 6 bases unmatched. The CDR3 runs 15 residues. CDR1 and CDR2 (germline): KGHSH, LQKENI. CDR3 DNA sequence: TGTGCCAGCTCACCAGGACAGGGCCCCTTCTACGAGCAGTACTTC. Encoded protein: CASSPGQGPFYEQYF.

As regards this clone: The junction departs from the called germline gene at one end, perhaps through a read error. The chain joins TRBV7-9 to TRBJ1-3, with 8 bases identical to TRBD1. The CDR3 is made up of 16 amino acids. Looked up from germline, CDR1 is SEHNR and CDR2 is FQNEAQ (reference sequence). The CDR3 protein is CSSPRGQGIPGNTIYF. The DNA for the CDR3 is TGTTCCAGTCCCCGTGGACAGGGTATTCCTGGAAACACCATATATTTT.

The CDR3 DNA reads TGTGCCTGGAACAGGAACCAAGAGACCCAGTACTTC. Protein: CAWNRNQETQYF. V is TRBV30 and J is TRBJ2-5; a weak D match, TRBD1 (5 bases). The CDR3 runs 12 residues. Germline CDR1 is GTSNPN and CDR2 is SVGIG (reference sequence). V was shortened by 4 bases and J by 0 bases, with 6 bases between the two germline ends.

The gene calls are TRBV4-1 and TRBJ2-1, with 9 bases lining up with TRBD2. There are 15 residues in the CDR3. Trimming removed 1 base from V and 5 bases from J; junction bases left unmatched: 3. CDR1 is MGHRA and CDR2 is YSYEKL in the germline V gene. The CDR3 spells CASSQAAGGHNEQFF. The CDR3 DNA sequence: TGCGCCAGCAGCCAAGCGGCGGGGGGGCACAATGAGCAGTTCTTC.

V gene TRBV29-1 combines with J gene TRBJ2-7, with TRBD1 identical over 8 bases. Looked up from germline, CDR1 is SQVTM and CDR2 is ANQGSEA. V trimming: 7 bases; J trimming: 1 base; junction bases outside the gene matches: 9. The CDR3 loop spans 14 amino acids. CDR3 sequence reads: CSGAGGVGSYEQYF. The CDR3, as DNA: TGCAGCGGCGCAGGGGGCGTTGGGTCCTACGAGCAGTACTTC.

The chain has TRBV5-1 and TRBJ2-1; 9 bases are shared with TRBD1. With V trimmed by 7 bases and J by 4 bases, 9 bases remained unmatched. The CDR3 covers 15 residues. Per the germline V gene, CDR1 is SGHRS and CDR2 is YFSETQ. CDR3 in amino acids: CASGRGTGFYNEQFF. The CDR3 coding sequence is TGCGCCAGCGGACGCGGGACAGGGTTTTACAATGAGCAGTTCTTC.

This clone was found once. The rearrangement uses TRBV6-5 and TRBJ2-5, with a possible D match to TRBD2 (5 bases). V was clipped by 5 bases and J by 5 bases, with 9 bases between them. Germline assignment: CDR1 MNHEY and CDR2 SVGAGI. The CDR3 spans 12 residues. In nucleotides, the CDR3 is TGTGCCAGCAGTCCGGGATGGGAGACCCAGTACTTC. This codes for CASSPGWETQYF.

This chain links TRBV14 with TRBJ2-3; maybe TRBD1 (6 bases). Deletions cut 5 bases from V and 2 bases from J, with 14 bases between. CDR1 SGHDN and CDR2 FVKESK come from the germline V gene. This CDR3 has 15 amino acids. CDR3 sequence reads: CASSWDNIFTDTQYF. The CDR3 DNA is TGTGCCAGCAGCTGGGACAACATTTTCACAGATACGCAGTATTTT.

V usage is TRBV7-9 and J usage is TRBJ2-5; TRBD2 agrees at 15 bases. J lost 1 base, V lost 5 bases, and 5 bases had no gene match. Germline lookup yields CDR1 SEHNR and CDR2 FQNEAQ (reference sequence). This CDR3 spans 17 amino acids. The CDR3 protein is CASSEGLAGGRQETQYF. CDR3 nucleotides: TGTGCCAGCAGCGAAGGACTAGCGGGGGGGCGCCAAGAGACCCAGTACTTC.

The V and J genes are TRBV15 and TRBJ1-6, with 9 bases that match TRBD1. J lost 9 bases, V lost 3 bases, and 9 bases had no gene match. The germline V gene encodes CDR1 LNHNV and CDR2 YYDKDF (reference sequence). The CDR3 loop spans 16 amino acids. CDR3 sequence reads: CATSRLYRGQGSPLHF. In nucleotides, the CDR3 is TGTGCCACCAGCAGGCTATACAGGGGGCAAGGTTCACCCCTCCACTTT.

This sequence joins TRBV10-1 and TRBJ2-1; 10 bases match TRBD2. The CDR3 extends over 16 amino acids. The V gene end was trimmed by 3 bases and the J gene end by 2 bases; junction bases not matched to a gene: 4. CDR1 and CDR2 from the germline V gene are WNHNN and SYGVQD (reference sequence). The CDR3 DNA follows: TGCGCCAGCAGTGATAGGACTAGCGGCCCCTACAATGAGCAGTTCTTC. The encoded protein is CASSDRTSGPYNEQFF.

CDR3 DNA sequence: TGTGCCAGCACCTCCCTCAGGGGCCCTAATGAAAAACTGTTTTTT. Its translation is CASTSLRGPNEKLFF. The V and J genes are TRBV28 and TRBJ1-4, with D possibly matching TRBD1 (6 bases). This CDR3 comprises 15 residues. The V gene's germline CDR1 is MDHEN and CDR2 SYDVKM. Trimming removed 7 bases at V and 3 bases at J, with 15 bases between.

V gene TRBV19 combines with J gene TRBJ1-1, with TRBD1 as a possible D gene (5 bases). Trimming shortened V by 9 bases and J by 4 bases, and 27 bases separated the two germline ends. Germline V gene data show CDR1 as LNHDA and CDR2 as SQIVND (reference sequence). The CDR3 runs 17 residues. CDR3 nucleotide sequence: TGTGCCAGCAAGAAAGGGGCGGGGTCCCGAAGGGGCACTGAAGCTTTCTTT. It translates to CASKKGAGSRRGTEAFF.

V is TRBV7-2 and J is TRBJ2-2, with a possible D match to TRBD2 (5 bases). V was clipped by 5 bases and J by 0 bases, with 13 bases between them. There are 16 residues in the CDR3. Looked up from germline, CDR1 is SGHTA and CDR2 is FQGNSA. The CDR3 here is CASSPGLSPNTGELFF. The CDR3 nucleotides read TGTGCCAGCAGCCCCGGACTGAGTCCGAACACCGGGGAGCTGTTTTTT.

The chain is built from TRBV5-1 and TRBJ1-1; D unclear. This CDR3 has 11 amino acids. The germline V gene has CDR1 SGHRS and CDR2 YFSETQ. Trimming removed 1 base from V and 7 bases from J, with 5 bases in between. The CDR3 region is CASSLTGEAFF. DNA of the CDR3: TGCGCCAGCAGCTTGACGGGTGAAGCTTTCTTT.

The rearrangement links TRBV10-3 to TRBJ2-2; TRBD2 matches 12 bases. The CDR3 spans 17 residues. Germline CDR1 ENHRY, CDR2 SYGVKD. The J segment lost 7 bases and the V segment lost 4 bases, leaving 10 bases of the junction unmatched. CDR3: CAISGGLAGTGDGELFF. The CDR3 DNA follows: TGTGCCATCAGTGGTGGACTAGCGGGAACTGGGGACGGGGAGCTGTTTTTT.

This clone was observed a handful of times. This chain links TRBV27 with TRBJ2-7; no clear D. Germline assignment: CDR1 MNHEY and CDR2 SMNVEV (reference sequence). The CDR3 is 14 amino acids. V was pared by 6 bases and J by 3 bases, with 15 bases between. The CDR3 sequence: CASSRKMGNYEQYF. The CDR3, as DNA: TGTGCCAGCAGCCGTAAAATGGGCAACTACGAGCAGTACTTC.

V is TRBV10-3 and J is TRBJ2-6; possible D gene TRBD2, 5 bases. Trimming took 8 bases from V and 0 from J, leaving 14 bases between them. This CDR3 has 16 amino acids. Germline assignment: CDR1 ENHRY and CDR2 SYGVKD. The CDR3 protein is CAIEGATLSGANVLTF. In DNA, the CDR3 is TGTGCCATCGAGGGAGCCACACTCTCTGGGGCCAACGTCCTGACTTTC.

The table lists this clone with a few counts. This rearrangement joins TRBV5-5 to TRBJ2-2; TRBD1 might be the D (6 bases). The CDR3 consists of 17 residues. From germline, CDR1 is SGHKS and CDR2 YYEKEE (reference sequence). Trimming removed 0 bases from V and 4 bases from J, with 16 bases in between. The CDR3 here is CASSLGPTPQGTGELFF. For the CDR3, the DNA is TGTGCCAGCAGCTTGGGTCCAACGCCACAGGGCACCGGGGAGCTGTTTTTT.

V gene TRBV7-9 combines with J gene TRBJ1-1; unclear D gene. V lost 1 base and J lost 4, with 10 bases in between. There are 14 residues in the CDR3. Germline CDR1 is SEHNR and CDR2 is FQNEAQ (reference sequence). In DNA form, the CDR3 reads TGTGCCAGCAGCTTAGAATCGGAGTTCACTGAAGCTTTCTTT. Encoded protein: CASSLESEFTEAFF.

This chain connects TRBV7-2 to TRBJ1-6; D not certain. V was clipped by 5 bases and J by 2 bases, with 10 bases between them. From germline, CDR1 is SGHTA and CDR2 FQGNSA. This CDR3 has 15 residues. The DNA for the CDR3 is TGTGCCAGCAGCAGGTCTGCGGCCTATAATTCACCCCTCCACTTT. Its protein product is CASSRSAAYNSPLHF.

The rearrangement links TRBV6-6 to TRBJ1-3; no clear D. This CDR3 has 15 amino acids. Germline V CDR1 and CDR2: MNHNY, SVGAGI (reference sequence). V shed 4 bases and J shed 0 bases, with 10 bases lying between them. Here the CDR3 DNA reads TGTGCCAGCAGTTCTCCCCAGGTCTCTGGAAACACCATATATTTT. Its translation is CASSSPQVSGNTIYF.

The chain has TRBV5-1 and TRBJ2-5, with D possibly being TRBD1 (6 bases). Trimming pared 4 bases from V and 1 base from J, leaving 14 bases between. The CDR3 consists of 15 residues. The V gene's germline CDR1 is SGHRS and CDR2 YFSETQ. DNA of the CDR3: TGCGCCAGCAGCCAAACCCAGACAGGCCAAGAGACCCAGTACTTC. It translates to CASSQTQTGQETQYF.

The V gene is TRBV30, the J gene TRBJ1-1; 9 positions match TRBD1. The junction had 6 bases not matched to a gene; V was cut back by 0 bases and J by 1 base. CDR1 is GTSNPN and CDR2 is SVGIG in the germline V gene (reference sequence). The CDR3 has 16 amino acids. CDR3 loop: CAWSVQRTGANTEAFF. The CDR3 DNA sequence: TGTGCCTGGAGTGTCCAACGGACAGGGGCGAACACTGAAGCTTTCTTT.

The chain has TRBV28 and TRBJ2-7; D possibly corresponds to TRBD1 (6 bases). CDR3 length: 15 residues. Germline-derived CDR1 and CDR2 are MDHEN and SYDVKM. The V end was cut by 6 bases, the J end by 1 base, with 16 bases between. The CDR3 coding sequence is TGTGCCAGCAGGCCGGGACACCCGGGGTCCTACGAGCAGTACTTC. The encoded protein is CASRPGHPGSYEQYF.

The gene calls are TRBV28 and TRBJ2-7; 11 positions match TRBD1. CDR1 is MDHEN, CDR2 SYDVKM, per germline. The CDR3 runs 16 residues. The V and J ends lost 4 bases and 6 bases, in that order; junction bases with no gene match: 11. CDR3 nucleotides: TGTGCCAGCAGTTCTACCGGACAGGGGGCTTTGGCCGAGCAGTACTTC. Amino acids: CASSSTGQGALAEQYF. The whole variable domain, filled in from reference TRBV28 and TRBJ2-7, reads DVKVTQSSRYLVKRTGEKVFLECVQDMDHENMFWYRQDPGLGLRLIYFSYDVKMKEKGDIPEGYSVSREKKERFSLILESASTNQTSMYLCASSSTGQGALAEQYFGPGTRLTVT.

The V gene is TRBV18, the J gene TRBJ2-1; 7 bases are a match to TRBD2. This CDR3 has 15 amino acids. CDR1 is KGHSH and CDR2 is LQKENI in the germline V gene. V dropped 3 bases and J dropped 6; count of bases not matched to a gene: 8. DNA for the CDR3: TGTGCCAGCTCACCCTTAGCGGGCCGCAGCAATGAGCAGTTCTTC. Residues: CASSPLAGRSNEQFF.

The chain joins TRBV14 to TRBJ2-1; no clear D. Looked up from germline, CDR1 is SGHDN and CDR2 is FVKESK. The CDR3 spans 13 residues. Deletions cut 4 bases from V and 6 bases from J, with 10 bases between. The CDR3 coding sequence is TGTGCCAGCAGCCGAGGCGTCGGCAATGAGCAGTTCTTC. As protein: CASSRGVGNEQFF.